This T cell receptor (beta chain) is drawn from a study of cytomegalovirus exposure and HLA in healthy donors. Study-level results: Being productive about 90% or about 30% of the time was typical of most TCR beta V segments in an earlier analysis.

Use of 60 Vbeta and 13 Jbeta primers characterized the PCR. Assay used: immunoSEQ multiplex PCR; TCRdb lists only in-frame clones, some missing. The repertoire has 150,000 to 200,000 clones, 60% to 85% of them found once; the top ten carry around 3%. Germline CDR1 and CDR2: LNHDA and SQIVND (reference sequence). The ends were cut back, 5 bases at V and 6 bases at J, with 19 bases in the middle. This CDR3 comprises 15 residues. To note about this clone: Its antigen remains unidentified.

This clonotype was sampled from a male donor in good health and CMV-seronegative. V and J are TRBV19 and TRBJ1-1, with D possibly being TRBD1 (5 bases). The source material was PBMCs. DNA of the CDR3: TGTGCCAGTAGTGACTTAGGCCAGGGAATGTCTGAAGCTTTCTTT. As protein: CASSDLGQGMSEAFF.